These 23 T cell receptor beta chains came from one sample sequenced in a study of T cell changes during pregnancy in multiple sclerosis. Generated by immunoSEQ multiplex PCR, the TCRdb table keeps only in-frame clones and is missing some. Of more than 45,000 clones listed, about nine tenths are singletons. The specimen comprised CD4+ T cells from peripheral blood mononuclear cells, sampled after pregnancy. The receptors come from a female donor with multiple sclerosis, enrolled in a pregnancy study.

This clone turned up a few times. V and J are TRBV28 and TRBJ2-7, with 12 bases identical to TRBD1. The germline gives CDR1 MDHEN, CDR2 SYDVKM. The CDR3 has 16 amino acids. Trimming cost V 6 bases and J 3 bases; bases outside gene matches: 9. The CDR3 sequence: CASSRAGTGGSYEQYF. CDR3 nucleotide sequence: TGTGCCAGCAGCCGGGCAGGGACAGGGGGCAGCTACGAGCAGTACTTC.

This sequence joins TRBV18 and TRBJ2-3, with 7 nucleotides matching TRBD1. Germline loops: CDR1 KGHSH, CDR2 LQKENI. J lost 4 bases, V lost 5 bases, and 9 bases had no gene match. The CDR3 spans 15 residues. DNA for the CDR3: TGTGCCAGCTCAACCGGTCGGCAGGGGGCAGATACGCAGTATTTT. This sequence encodes CASSTGRQGADTQYF.

This sequence joins TRBV6-4 and TRBJ1-2; 8 bases are shared with TRBD1. Germline CDR1 and CDR2: MRHNA and SNTAGT. This CDR3 contains 15 residues. The trim removed 6 bases at V and 5 bases at J, leaving 11 bases unmatched. DNA for the CDR3: TGTGCCAGCAGAGAGTCCCCAGGGGGCGCGTATGGCTACACCTTC. Translation: CASRESPGGAYGYTF.

J is TRBJ1-5 and V is TRBV6-5, with 7 nucleotides matching TRBD1. The CDR3 is made up of 13 amino acids. J lost 7 bases, V lost 5 bases, and 5 bases had no gene match. The germline V gene encodes CDR1 MNHEY and CDR2 SVGAGI. DNA of the CDR3: TGTGCCAGCAGTCCCGACAGGGCCCAGCCCCAGCATTTT. It specifies CASSPDRAQPQHF.

This clone was observed once. The chain uses TRBV7-3 and TRBJ2-1; D is perhaps TRBD2 (5 bases). The CDR3 is 15 residues long. CDR1 and CDR2 (germline): SGHTA, FQGTGA. Trimming stripped 4 bases from V and 0 bases from J, with 10 bases between. CDR3 protein: CASSSLALSYNEQFF. The CDR3 DNA follows: TGTGCCAGCAGCTCCCTAGCACTCTCCTACAATGAGCAGTTCTTC.

This clone was seen a single time. This chain uses TRBV4-3 with TRBJ1-1; 8 bases are a match to TRBD1. J gave up 3 bases and V 4 bases, and 13 bases lay outside the gene matches. Germline lookup yields CDR1 LGHNA and CDR2 YSLEER. CDR3 length: 17 amino acids. This CDR3 is CASSPTGVSGRDTEAFF. In DNA, the CDR3 is TGCGCCAGCAGCCCGACAGGGGTATCTGGTCGGGACACTGAAGCTTTCTTT.

The chain uses TRBV5-6 and TRBJ2-5, with 11 bases aligning to TRBD2. The CDR3 sequence is 15 residues long. Germline CDR1 is SGHDT and CDR2 is YYEEEE. J was trimmed by 9 bases and V by 0 bases; bases with no gene match: 7. CDR3 in DNA: TGTGCCAGCAGCTTGGGACTAGCGGGGCCGATGGCCCAGTACTTC. It encodes CASSLGLAGPMAQYF.

The chain carries TRBV29-1 and TRBJ2-3, with a tentative D call TRBD2 (5 bases). With 8 bases removed from V and 0 bases from J, the gap between germline ends came to 18 bases. There are 15 residues in the CDR3. CDR1 and CDR2 (germline): SQVTM, ANQGSEA. The DNA of the CDR3 is TGCAGCACCCTGGAGCGGTACCCTAGCACAGATACGCAGTATTTT. Amino acids: CSTLERYPSTDTQYF.

The V gene is TRBV7-2, the J gene TRBJ2-2; 8 positions agree with TRBD1. V shed 3 bases, J shed 7 bases, and the junction held 4 bases outside the gene matches. This CDR3 has 14 amino acids. The germline CDR1 and CDR2 sequences are SGHTA and FQGNSA. CDR3 coding DNA: TGTGCCAGCAGCTTGGACAGGGCGATCGGGGAGCTGTTTTTT. It specifies CASSLDRAIGELFF.

CDR3 sequence: CASTVTTRGGSSGNQPQHF. CDR3 DNA sequence: TGTGCCAGTACCGTAACAACAAGGGGAGGGTCGAGTGGCAATCAGCCCCAGCATTTT. The V call is TRBV19, the J call TRBJ1-5, with D perhaps TRBD1 (5 bases). V gave up 7 bases and J gave up 2 bases, with 27 bases separating them. Germline V CDR1 and CDR2: LNHDA, SQIVND (reference sequence). This CDR3 is 19 amino acids long.

This chain connects TRBV5-1 to TRBJ1-1; D is unresolved. V was shortened by 0 bases and J by 6 bases, with 15 bases between the two germline ends. The CDR3 contains 15 residues. Germline V gene lookup returns CDR1 SGHRS and CDR2 YFSETQ. This CDR3 reads CASSLAQVPMAEAFF. CDR3 in DNA: TGCGCCAGCAGCTTGGCCCAGGTACCGATGGCTGAAGCTTTCTTT.

The V call is TRBV6-4, the J call TRBJ2-2; possibly TRBD2 for D (6 bases). V lost 6 bases and J lost 5, with 10 bases in between. Looked up from germline, CDR1 is MRHNA and CDR2 is SNTAGT. The CDR3 is 13 residues long. The CDR3 nucleotides are TGTGCCAGCAGGCCCCGGGGGACCGGGGAGCTGTTTTTT. This sequence encodes CASRPRGTGELFF.

The chain couples TRBV28 to TRBJ1-3; 7 bases are a match to TRBD1. Trimming took 8 bases from V and 0 from J; bases not matched to a gene: 7. Germline V gene sequence: CDR1 MDHEN, CDR2 SYDVKM. The CDR3 is made up of 15 amino acids. CDR3 residues: CASGGAGGSGNTIYF. The CDR3, as DNA: TGTGCCAGCGGGGGTGCAGGGGGCTCTGGAAACACCATATATTTT.

The V gene is TRBV11-3, the J gene TRBJ1-1, with a possible D match to TRBD1 (5 bases). V was trimmed by 5 bases and J by 7 bases, leaving 14 bases between them. The CDR3 covers 13 residues. Germline CDR1 and CDR2: SGHNT and YENEEA. The CDR3 reads CASSTRRGDEAFF. CDR3 sequence (DNA): TGTGCCAGCAGCACGAGAAGGGGCGATGAAGCTTTCTTT.

V usage is TRBV25-1 and J usage is TRBJ2-2, with 14 bases that match TRBD2. Germline V CDR1 and CDR2: MGHDK, SYGVNS. Trimming removed 0 bases from V and 7 bases from J; junction bases left unmatched: 7. The CDR3 has 18 residues. Here the CDR3 DNA reads TGTGCCAGCAGTGAATATTCGAATGGACTAGCGGGAGGCGGGGAGCTGTTTTTT. The encoded protein is CASSEYSNGLAGGGELFF.

V usage is TRBV5-6 and J usage is TRBJ2-5; 12 bases align to TRBD2. Per germline, CDR1 SGHDT and CDR2 YYEEEE. The CDR3 is 14 amino acids. With 4 bases clipped from V and 4 bases from J, the junction kept 2 bases outside the gene matches. In DNA, the CDR3 is TGTGCCAGCAGCGAACTAGCGGGAGGAGAGACCCAGTACTTC. It is translated as CASSELAGGETQYF.

This clone appeared once. This rearrangement joins TRBV13 to TRBJ1-4; D might be TRBD1 (5 bases). The V gene's germline CDR1 is PRHDT and CDR2 FYEKMQ (reference sequence). The CDR3 sequence is 16 residues long. V lost 4 bases and J 7 bases, leaving 19 bases between the germline ends. DNA for the CDR3: TGTGCCAGCAGCTCCCGACAGATCATGGGTAGTGAAAAACTGTTTTTT. This codes for CASSSRQIMGSEKLFF.

The chain carries TRBV10-3 and TRBJ2-7; 7 bases match TRBD1. Per the germline V gene, CDR1 is ENHRY and CDR2 is SYGVKD. The CDR3 has 13 amino acids. Losses at the gene ends were 5 bases for V and 6 bases for J; bases not matched to a gene: 7. For the CDR3, the DNA is TGTGCCATCAGTCCCGGGACAGAGAGCGAGCAGTACTTC. Its protein product is CAISPGTESEQYF.

J is TRBJ1-1 and V is TRBV29-1; D gene ambiguous. This CDR3 is built from 10 residues. Germline CDR1 is SQVTM and CDR2 is ANQGSEA. Trimming left V 6 bases short and J 6 bases short, with 8 bases between. CDR3 sequence reads: CSVTSPEAFF. DNA for the CDR3: TGCAGCGTGACTTCGCCTGAAGCTTTCTTT. Based on the CDR3 plus reference TRBV29-1 and TRBJ1-1, the full variable domain is SAVISQKPSRDICQRGTSLTIQCQVDSQVTMMFWYRQQPGQSLTLIATANQGSEATYESGFVIDKFPISRPNLTFSTLTVSNMSPEDSSIYLCSVTSPEAFFGQGTRLTVV.

CDR3 region: CASSVGSGRVRETQYF. DNA for the CDR3: TGTGCCAGCAGCGTAGGGAGCGGGAGGGTTCGAGAGACCCAGTACTTC. The genes are TRBV9 and TRBJ2-5; 10 bases are shared with TRBD2. Germline V gene lookup returns CDR1 SGDLS and CDR2 YYNGEE. The CDR3 consists of 16 residues. Trimming cost V 0 bases and J 4 bases; bases outside gene matches: 6. The variable domain in full, with the rest retrieved from reference TRBV9 and TRBJ2-5, is DSGVTQTPKHLITATGQRVTLRCSPRSGDLSVYWYQQSLDQGLQFLIQYYNGEERAKGNILERFSAQQFPDLHSELNLSSLELGDSALYFCASSVGSGRVRETQYFGPGTRLLVL.

Details on this clone: This specimen includes other DNA sequences encoding the same CDR3. The V gene is TRBV9, the J gene TRBJ2-5; TRBD2 matches at 8 bases. The CDR3 sequence is 15 residues long. J gave up 3 bases and V 0 bases, and 4 bases lay outside the gene matches. CDR1 is SGDLS and CDR2 is YYNGEE in the germline V gene. The CDR3 DNA reads as TGTGCCAGCAGCGTAGGAACTAGCGGTAAAGAGACCCAGTACTTC. Encoded protein: CASSVGTSGKETQYF. The variable domain in full, completed from reference TRBV9 and TRBJ2-5, reads DSGVTQTPKHLITATGQRVTLRCSPRSGDLSVYWYQQSLDQGLQFLIQYYNGEERAKGNILERFSAQQFPDLHSELNLSSLELGDSALYFCASSVGTSGKETQYFGPGTRLLVL.

The chain has TRBV25-1 and TRBJ2-2; no clear D gene. Germline values: CDR1 MGHDK, CDR2 SYGVNS. CDR3 length equals 15 residues. The V gene lost 3 bases and the J gene lost 4 bases, with 12 bases spanning the gap. The CDR3, as DNA: TGTGCCAGCAGTGATACGGTCTCTCCCACCGGGGAGCTGTTTTTT. Its translation is CASSDTVSPTGELFF.

The chain carries TRBV5-3 and TRBJ1-4; 11 bases are shared with TRBD1. TRBV5-3 qualifies as an ORF whose function is uncertain. V was clipped by 4 bases and J by 4 bases; unmatched bases: 18. The CDR3 is 20 residues long. CDR3 coding DNA: TGTGCCAGAAGCCATATTGGGACAGGGGGAAAGGGGACCCATAATGAAAAACTGTTTTTT. As protein: CARSHIGTGGKGTHNEKLFF.